This entry lists 9 T cell receptor beta chains sequenced from one sample in a study of cytomegalovirus exposure and HLA in healthy donors. The PCR contained 60 Vbeta and 13 Jbeta primers. Sequencing used immunoSEQ multiplex PCR; TCRdb keeps in-frame clones, though not all of them. This sample yields some 71,000 clones, of which approximately 74% are seen a single time; 20% to 25% belongs to the top ten. Sequenced input: PBMCs. These receptors were collected from a woman aged 25 to 45 in good health and CMV-seropositive.

This sequence joins TRBV30 and TRBJ1-3; D perhaps matches TRBD1 (6 bases). The CDR3 covers 14 residues. V was clipped by 4 bases and J by 4 bases, with 14 bases between them. The V gene's germline CDR1 is GTSNPN and CDR2 SVGIG (reference sequence). The CDR3 DNA is TGTGCCTGGAAAGTCAGGGGCTTAGGAAACACCATATATTTT. Its translation is CAWKVRGLGNTIYF.

The chain combines TRBV28 with TRBJ2-7; 10 nucleotides agree with TRBD2. After removal of 4 bases from V and 3 bases from J, the junction contained 9 bases not matched to a gene. CDR1 is MDHEN, CDR2 SYDVKM, per germline. There are 16 residues in the CDR3. This CDR3 is CASSSLTAGGFYEQYF. CDR3 DNA sequence: TGTGCCAGCAGTTCCCTTACAGCGGGGGGGTTCTACGAGCAGTACTTC.

This rearrangement joins TRBV30 to TRBJ1-1, with D unclear. CDR1 and CDR2 from the germline V gene are GTSNPN and SVGIG (reference sequence). Deletions cut 7 bases from V and 0 bases from J, with 12 bases between. This CDR3 has 13 amino acids. CDR3 sequence (DNA): TGTGCCTCCGAATGGCTCATGAACACTGAAGCTTTCTTT. As protein: CASEWLMNTEAFF.

The chain employs TRBV28 and TRBJ1-5; no definite D call. Germline-derived CDR1 and CDR2 are MDHEN and SYDVKM. The germline V and J ends were trimmed by 4 bases and 1 base, with 11 bases remaining between them. The CDR3 totals 15 residues. The CDR3 loop reads CASSSGRESNQPQHF. The CDR3 coding sequence is TGTGCCAGCAGTTCCGGACGGGAGAGCAATCAGCCCCAGCATTTT.

V and J are TRBV6-5 and TRBJ2-3, with TRBD2 identical over 11 bases. Unmatched junction bases numbered 7, after V lost 4 bases and J lost 4 bases. CDR1 MNHEY and CDR2 SVGAGI come from the germline V gene. The CDR3 length is 16 residues. CDR3 loop: CASSLTSGSLADTQYF. The CDR3 nucleotides are TGTGCCAGCAGTTTAACTAGCGGGAGTCTTGCAGATACGCAGTATTTT.

This sequence joins TRBV28 and TRBJ1-2; TRBD1 agrees at 8 bases. V shed 6 bases, J shed 6 bases, and the junction held 6 bases outside the gene matches. The germline V gene has CDR1 MDHEN and CDR2 SYDVKM. The length of the CDR3 is 13 residues. In nucleotides, the CDR3 is TGTGCCAGCAGGCTGGACAGGGCGAATGGCTACACCTTC. It codes for CASRLDRANGYTF.

Note on this clone: Relative to the germline gene, one junction end is altered; a read error may explain this. DNA of the CDR3: TGCAGCGTTACAAGCAGCGGGAGGCTCTACAATGAGCGGTTCTTC. Protein: CSVTSSGRLYNERFF. The chain employs TRBV29-1 and TRBJ2-1; TRBD2 agrees at 9 bases. Germline assignment: CDR1 SQVTM and CDR2 ANQGSEA. The CDR3 extends over 15 amino acids.

The chain recombines TRBV7-2 with TRBJ2-3; TRBD2 agrees at 8 bases. Trimming cost V 5 bases and J 2 bases; bases outside gene matches: 9. This CDR3 is built from 16 residues. Germline CDR1 and CDR2: SGHTA and FQGNSA. The CDR3 nucleotides are TGTGCCAGCAGCCCAGGGGTAGCGGGATTCACAGATACGCAGTATTTT. It encodes CASSPGVAGFTDTQYF.

The chain uses TRBV6-6 and TRBJ2-7; 9 bases line up with TRBD2. The length of the CDR3 is 13 residues. V lost 4 bases to trimming and J lost 5 bases; unmatched junction nucleotides: 3. Germline V gene sequence: CDR1 MNHNY, CDR2 SVGAGI (reference sequence). The CDR3 bases are TGTGCCAGCAGTTTAGCGGGAGTACACGAGCAGTACTTC. As protein: CASSLAGVHEQYF.